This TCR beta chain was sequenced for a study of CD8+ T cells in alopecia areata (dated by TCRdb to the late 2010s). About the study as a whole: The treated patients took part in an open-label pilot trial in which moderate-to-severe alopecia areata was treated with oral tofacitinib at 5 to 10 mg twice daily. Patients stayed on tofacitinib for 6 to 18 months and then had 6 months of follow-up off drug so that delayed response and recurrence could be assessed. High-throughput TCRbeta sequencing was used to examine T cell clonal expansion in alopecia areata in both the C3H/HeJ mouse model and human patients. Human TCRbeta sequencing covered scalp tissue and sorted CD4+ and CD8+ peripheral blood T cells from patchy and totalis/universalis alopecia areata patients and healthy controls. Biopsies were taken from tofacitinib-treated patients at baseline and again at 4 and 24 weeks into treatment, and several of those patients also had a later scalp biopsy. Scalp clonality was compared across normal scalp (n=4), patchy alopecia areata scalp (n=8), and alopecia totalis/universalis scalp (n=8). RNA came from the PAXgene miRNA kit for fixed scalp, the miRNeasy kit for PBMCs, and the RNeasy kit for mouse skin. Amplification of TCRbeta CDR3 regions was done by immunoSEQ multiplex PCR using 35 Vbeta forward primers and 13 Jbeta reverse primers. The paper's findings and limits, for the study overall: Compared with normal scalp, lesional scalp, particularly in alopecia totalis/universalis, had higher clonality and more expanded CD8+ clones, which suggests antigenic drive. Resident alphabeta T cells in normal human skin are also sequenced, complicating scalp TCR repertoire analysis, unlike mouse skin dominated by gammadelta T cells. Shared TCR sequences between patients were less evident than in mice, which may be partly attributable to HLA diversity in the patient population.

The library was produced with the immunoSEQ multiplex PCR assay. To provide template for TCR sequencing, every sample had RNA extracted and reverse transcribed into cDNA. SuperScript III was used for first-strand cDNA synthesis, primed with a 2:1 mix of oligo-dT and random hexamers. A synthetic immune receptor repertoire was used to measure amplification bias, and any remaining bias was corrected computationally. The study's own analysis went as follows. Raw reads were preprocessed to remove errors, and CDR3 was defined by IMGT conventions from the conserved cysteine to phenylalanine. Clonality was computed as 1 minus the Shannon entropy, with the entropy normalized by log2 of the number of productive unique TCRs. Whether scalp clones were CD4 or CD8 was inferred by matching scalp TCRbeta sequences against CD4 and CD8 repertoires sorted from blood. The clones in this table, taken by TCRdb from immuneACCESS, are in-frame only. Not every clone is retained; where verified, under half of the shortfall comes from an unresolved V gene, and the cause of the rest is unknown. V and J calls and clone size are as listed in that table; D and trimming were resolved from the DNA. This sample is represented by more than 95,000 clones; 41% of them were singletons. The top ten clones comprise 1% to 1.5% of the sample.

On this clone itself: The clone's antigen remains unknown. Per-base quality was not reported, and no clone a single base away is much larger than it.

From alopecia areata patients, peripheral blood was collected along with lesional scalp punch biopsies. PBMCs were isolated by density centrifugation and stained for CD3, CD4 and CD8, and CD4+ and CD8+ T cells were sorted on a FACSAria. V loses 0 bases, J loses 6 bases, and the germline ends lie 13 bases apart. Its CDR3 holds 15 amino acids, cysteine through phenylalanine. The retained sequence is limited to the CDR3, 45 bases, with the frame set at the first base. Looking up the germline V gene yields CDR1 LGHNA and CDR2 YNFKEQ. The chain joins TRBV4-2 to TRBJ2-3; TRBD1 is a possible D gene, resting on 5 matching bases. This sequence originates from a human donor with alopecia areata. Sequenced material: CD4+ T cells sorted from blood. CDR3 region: CASSQEQRGWDTQYF. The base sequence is TGTGCCAGCAGCCAAGAGCAAAGGGGCTGGGATACGCAGTATTTT.